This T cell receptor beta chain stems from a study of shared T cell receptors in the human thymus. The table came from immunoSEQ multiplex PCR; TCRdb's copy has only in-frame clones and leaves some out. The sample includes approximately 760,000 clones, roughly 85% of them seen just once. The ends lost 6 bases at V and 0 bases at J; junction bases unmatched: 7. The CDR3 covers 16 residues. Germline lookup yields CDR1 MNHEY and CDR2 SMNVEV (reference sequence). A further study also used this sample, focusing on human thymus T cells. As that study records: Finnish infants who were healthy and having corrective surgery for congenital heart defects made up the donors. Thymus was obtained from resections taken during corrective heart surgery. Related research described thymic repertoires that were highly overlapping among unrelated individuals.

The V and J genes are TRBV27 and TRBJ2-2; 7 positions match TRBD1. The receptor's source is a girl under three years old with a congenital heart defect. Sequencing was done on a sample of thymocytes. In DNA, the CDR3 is TGTGCCAGCAGGCCCTCGGGACAGTCGAACACCGGGGAGCTGTTTTTT. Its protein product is CASRPSGQSNTGELFF.